This record concerns one TCR beta chain sequence. Its antigen remains undetermined. The record has no base qualities; no much larger clone is one base away. The library was generated by 5' RACE. The sequencer listed for this sample is Illumina HiSeq 2500. A second 7 to 11 cycle PCR used a sample-barcoded 5' primer and a J-beta primer mix. A unique molecular identifier was introduced onto each TCR beta cDNA molecule by a template-switch 5' adaptor carrying 12 random nucleotides. At least 3 million CDR3-containing paired-end reads were obtained from each sample. First-strand cDNA was synthesized from all RNA with the Mint cDNA synthesis kit, primed by a TRBC-specific oligonucleotide. All cDNA was treated with uracil-DNA glycosylase and then went through a first 18-cycle PCR with the universal primers M1SS and BC2_uni_R. The source study handled its data this way. Normalization of each sample was performed by random selection of 1 million high-quality reads, each carrying a distinct molecular identifier. Reads with shared molecular identifiers were discarded instead of being binned into consensus sequences. CDR3 identification, clonotype clustering and error correction used MiTCR with a Q25 quality threshold and the strictest error-elimination algorithm. Lower-bound total TCR beta diversity was estimated with a nonparametric unseen species model using Euler transformation. TCRdb reran the public reads through fastp at Q25 and MiXCR, keeping productive beta chains. Each entry is one CDR3 protein sequence, shown with its most common DNA and genes. These V and J calls are TCRdb output, not the study's own analysis. The sample yields 450,000 to 600,000 distinct CDR3 sequences; about 25% were counted once. Of the sample, approximately 3.6% is held by the ten largest clones.

This specimen comes from a study of blood T cells in healthy people across ages (dated by TCRdb to the mid-2010s). In terms of the full investigation: In model experiments, template switching captured about one uniquely barcoded TCR beta cDNA molecule for every two T cells. The donors were divided into four age groups: young (average roughly 15 years), middle-aged (about 41), aged (approximately 59) and long-lived (about 79). For two donors (one aged 18 to 29 and one aged 80 or older), the study analyzed two additional independent replicas of 1 million unique cDNA reads from the same blood draw. Using deep sequencing normalized with unique cDNA molecular identifiers, the study measured how TCR beta repertoire diversity changes with age.

The donors were roughly 40 Caucasian individuals from Russia, aged roughly 6 to 95 years, who were systemically healthy. Ten milliliters of peripheral blood were drawn from each donor into EDTA-treated Vacutainer tubes. PBMCs were isolated by Ficoll-Paque density-gradient centrifugation, with at least 6 million obtained per sample. Trizol reagent was used to extract total RNA from the PBMCs, yielding at least 5.5 micrograms per sample. Naive CD45RAhigh/CD27high T cell percentages were measured by flow cytometry on a PBMC aliquot from every donor. On the study overall, not on this receptor specifically: Bulk unsorted PBMC profiling prevented conclusive comparison of naive and antigen-experienced compartments. Observed TCR beta diversity correlated strongly with the percentage of naive T cells measured by flow cytometry. The long-lived group showed more naive CD4+ T cells, fewer expanded clones and increased TCR diversity than the aged group, suggesting age selection. Estimates of total diversity based on one million sequenced T cells were considered lower bounds and underestimates. Because donor CMV infection status was unknown, age-related changes in expanded clonotypes were potentially confounded. Observed TCR beta diversity per million T cells fell roughly linearly with age, and a significant reduction was already apparent by age around 44.

These data also formed part of another study, on T cells of mothers and their children. The second study, in turn, reports: Nine systemically healthy Caucasian individuals, comprising three mothers and their six children, were included as donors. cDNA synthesis used all of the extracted RNA, with roughly 1.5 ug of RNA in each 15 ul reaction. In the second PCR, the M1S primer introduced both the sample barcodes and 2-4 random nucleotides. More than 8 million TCR beta CDR3 reads were obtained from each mother, and some 3.3 million reads were obtained from each child. Thymic selection shapes the output of TCR recombination in a similar way in related and unrelated pairs, and inherited differences have a minor effect. Normalized repertoire overlap was always slightly but never significantly higher in related than unrelated mother-child pairs. With a sensitivity of about 100 clones per million clonotypes, no persistent microchimeric T cell clones were detected. To look for features that set related mother-child pairs apart from unrelated individuals, the researchers ran deep NGS to compare the TCR beta repertoires of mothers and children. Mothers averaged about 37 +/- 4 years of age and children averaged roughly 11 +/- 4 years. After adapter ligation with NEBNext reagents, the libraries were sequenced on Illumina HiSeq 2000 with 100+100 nt paired-end reads. To prevent cross-contamination, the mother and child libraries were prepared one month apart and sequenced in separate runs. For each donor, somewhere between roughly 450,000 and 2,100,000 distinct TCR beta clonotypes were identified. Naive TCR beta clonotypes were estimated from low-frequency clonotypes matched to each donor's FACS-determined naive share, without sorting.

The clonotype comes from a boy between 2 and 10 years old in good health. The source material was blood.

In nucleotides, the sequence is TGTGCCAGCAGCATCGGGACTGCTGGGGGACAAGAGACCCAGTACTTC. This translates into CASSIGTAGGQETQYF. Here the chain combines TRBV13 and TRBJ2-5, with a weak D call of TRBD2 (6 bases match). The CDR3 covers 16 residues, taking in both the cysteine and the phenylalanine. Only the CDR3 DNA is retained, 48 bases long and in frame from the first base. For CDR1 and CDR2, the germline V gene (reference sequence) lists PRHDT and FYEKMQ. Relative to germline, V is 5 bases shorter and J is 2 bases shorter, with 18 bases between their ends.